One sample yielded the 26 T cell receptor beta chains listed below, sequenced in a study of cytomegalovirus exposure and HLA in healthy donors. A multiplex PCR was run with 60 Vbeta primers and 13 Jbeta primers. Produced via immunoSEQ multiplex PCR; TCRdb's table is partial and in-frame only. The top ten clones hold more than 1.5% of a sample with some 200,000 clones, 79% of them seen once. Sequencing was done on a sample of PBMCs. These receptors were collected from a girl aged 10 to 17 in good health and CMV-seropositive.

CDR3 DNA sequence: TGTGCCAGCAGTAAAGACAGGGGCCCGCCACACCAAGAGACCCAGTACTTC. This gives the protein CASSKDRGPPHQETQYF. V gene TRBV2 combines with J gene TRBJ2-5, with 8 nucleotides matching TRBD1. The CDR3 is 17 residues long. Germline loops: CDR1 SNHLY, CDR2 FYNNEI. J gave up 0 bases and V 5 bases, and 11 bases lay outside the gene matches.

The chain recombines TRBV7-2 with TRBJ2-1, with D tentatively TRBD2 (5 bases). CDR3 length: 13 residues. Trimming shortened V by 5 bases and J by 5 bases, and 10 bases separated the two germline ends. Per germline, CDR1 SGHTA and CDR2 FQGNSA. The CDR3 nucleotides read TGTGCCAGCAGCCCCGGGATCAACAATGAGCAGTTCTTC. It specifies CASSPGINNEQFF.

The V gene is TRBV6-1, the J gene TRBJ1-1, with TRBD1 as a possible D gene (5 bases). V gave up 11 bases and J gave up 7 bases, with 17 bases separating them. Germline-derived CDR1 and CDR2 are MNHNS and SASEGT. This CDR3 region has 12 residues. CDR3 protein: CAASRWGGEAFF. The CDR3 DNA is TGTGCCGCCAGCAGGTGGGGGGGTGAAGCTTTCTTT.

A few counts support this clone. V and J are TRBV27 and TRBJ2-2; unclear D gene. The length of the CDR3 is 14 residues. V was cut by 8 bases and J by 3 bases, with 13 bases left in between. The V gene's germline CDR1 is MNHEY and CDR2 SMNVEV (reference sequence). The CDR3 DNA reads TGTGCCAGCGGCGGTCTGGGTTACACCGGGGAGCTGTTTTTT. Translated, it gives CASGGLGYTGELFF.

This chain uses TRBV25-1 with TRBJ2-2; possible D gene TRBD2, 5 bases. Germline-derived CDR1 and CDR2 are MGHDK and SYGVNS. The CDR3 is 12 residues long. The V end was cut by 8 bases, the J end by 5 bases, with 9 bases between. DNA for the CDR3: TGTGCCAGCTTCTCGGGGACCGGGGAGCTGTTTTTT. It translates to CASFSGTGELFF.

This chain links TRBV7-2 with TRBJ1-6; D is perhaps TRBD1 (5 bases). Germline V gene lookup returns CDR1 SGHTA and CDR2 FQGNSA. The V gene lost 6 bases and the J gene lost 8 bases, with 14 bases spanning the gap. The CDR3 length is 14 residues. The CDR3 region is CASSIRDFDSPLHF. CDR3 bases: TGTGCCAGCAGTATCCGGGACTTTGATTCACCCCTCCACTTT.

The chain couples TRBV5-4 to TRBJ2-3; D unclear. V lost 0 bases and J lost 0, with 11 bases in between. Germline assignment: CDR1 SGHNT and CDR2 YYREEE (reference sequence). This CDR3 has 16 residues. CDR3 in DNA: TGTGCCAGCAGCTTGGACATGCCCTCTAGCACAGATACGCAGTATTTT. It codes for CASSLDMPSSTDTQYF.

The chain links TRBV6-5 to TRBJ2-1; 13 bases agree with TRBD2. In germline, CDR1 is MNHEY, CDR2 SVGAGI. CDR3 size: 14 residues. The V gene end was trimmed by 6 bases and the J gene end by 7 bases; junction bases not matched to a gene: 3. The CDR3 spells CASRTSGGENEQFF. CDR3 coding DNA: TGTGCCAGCAGAACTAGCGGGGGGGAAAATGAGCAGTTCTTC.

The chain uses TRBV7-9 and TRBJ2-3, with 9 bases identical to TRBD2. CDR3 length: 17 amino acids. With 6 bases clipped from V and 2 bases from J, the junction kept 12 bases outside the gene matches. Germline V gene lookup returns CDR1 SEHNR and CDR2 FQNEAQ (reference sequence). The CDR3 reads CASSWRGGRENTDTQYF. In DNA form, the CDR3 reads TGTGCCAGCAGTTGGCGGGGGGGCCGGGAGAACACAGATACGCAGTATTTT.

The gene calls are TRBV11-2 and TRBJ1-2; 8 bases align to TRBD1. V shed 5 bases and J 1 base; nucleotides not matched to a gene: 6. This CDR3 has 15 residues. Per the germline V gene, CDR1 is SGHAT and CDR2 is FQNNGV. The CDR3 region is CASSPQGQVNYGYTF. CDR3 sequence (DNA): TGTGCCAGCAGCCCCCAGGGACAGGTTAACTATGGCTACACCTTC.

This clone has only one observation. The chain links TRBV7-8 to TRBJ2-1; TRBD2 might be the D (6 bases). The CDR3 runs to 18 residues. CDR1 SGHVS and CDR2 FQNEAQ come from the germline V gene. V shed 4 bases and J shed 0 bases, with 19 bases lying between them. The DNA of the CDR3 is TGTGCCAGCAGCTCCGGGACTCCCGCCGTCTTCTCCTACAATGAGCAGTTCTTC. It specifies CASSSGTPAVFSYNEQFF.

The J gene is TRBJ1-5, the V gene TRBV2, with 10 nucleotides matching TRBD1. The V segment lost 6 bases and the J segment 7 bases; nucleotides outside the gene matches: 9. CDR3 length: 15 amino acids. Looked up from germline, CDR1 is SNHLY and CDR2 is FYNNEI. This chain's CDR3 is CASRSGTGVSQPQHF. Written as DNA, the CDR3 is TGTGCCAGCAGGTCCGGGACAGGGGTGAGCCAGCCCCAGCATTTT.

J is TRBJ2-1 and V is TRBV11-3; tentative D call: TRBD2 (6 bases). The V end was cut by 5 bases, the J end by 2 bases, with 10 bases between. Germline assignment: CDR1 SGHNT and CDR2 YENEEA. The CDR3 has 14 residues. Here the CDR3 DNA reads TGTGCCAGCAGCGGGGACTTCCCCTACAATGAGCAGTTCTTC. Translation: CASSGDFPYNEQFF.

The CDR3 region has the DNA TGTGCCCGGACAGGGGATCACTACGAGCAGTACTTC. Residues: CARTGDHYEQYF. The chain employs TRBV30 and TRBJ2-7; 9 bases are a match to TRBD1. This CDR3 is 12 amino acids long. Germline trimming cut 8 bases from V and 3 bases from J; bases unmatched to any gene: 5. CDR1 GTSNPN and CDR2 SVGIG come from the germline V gene (reference sequence).

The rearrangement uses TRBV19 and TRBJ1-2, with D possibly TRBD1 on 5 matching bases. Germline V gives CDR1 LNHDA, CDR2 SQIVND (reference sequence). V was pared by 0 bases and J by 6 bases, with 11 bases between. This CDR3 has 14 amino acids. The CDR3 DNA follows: TGTGCCAGTAGTATAGATCAGGGAAAGGATGGCTACACCTTC. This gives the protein CASSIDQGKDGYTF.

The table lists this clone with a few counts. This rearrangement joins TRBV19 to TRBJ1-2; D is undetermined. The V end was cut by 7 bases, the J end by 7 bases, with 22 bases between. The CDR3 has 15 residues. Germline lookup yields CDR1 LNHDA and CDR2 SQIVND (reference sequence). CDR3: CASNLGQATFSGYTF. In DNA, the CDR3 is TGTGCCAGTAATCTGGGTCAGGCTACCTTTTCTGGCTACACCTTC.

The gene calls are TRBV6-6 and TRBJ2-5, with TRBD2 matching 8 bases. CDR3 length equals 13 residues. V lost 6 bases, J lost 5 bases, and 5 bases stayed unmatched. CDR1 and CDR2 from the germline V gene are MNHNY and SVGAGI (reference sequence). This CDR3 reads CASSPGGRETQYF. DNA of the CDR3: TGTGCCAGCAGCCCGGGCGGGAGGGAGACCCAGTACTTC.

The chain's CDR3 is CASTNGVNYGYTF. Written as DNA, the CDR3 is TGTGCCAGTACCAACGGGGTTAACTATGGCTACACCTTC. The V and J genes are TRBV19 and TRBJ1-2; unclear D gene. The CDR3 sequence is 13 residues long. With 7 bases removed from V and 1 base from J, the gap between germline ends came to 10 bases. CDR1 and CDR2 from the germline V gene are LNHDA and SQIVND (reference sequence).

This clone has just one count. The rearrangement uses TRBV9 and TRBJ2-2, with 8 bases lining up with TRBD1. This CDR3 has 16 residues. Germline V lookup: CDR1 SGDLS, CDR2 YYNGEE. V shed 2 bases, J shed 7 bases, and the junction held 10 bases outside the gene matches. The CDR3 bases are TGTGCCAGCAGCGTCGACCCCGGACAGGGAATCGGGGAGCTGTTTTTT. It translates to CASSVDPGQGIGELFF.

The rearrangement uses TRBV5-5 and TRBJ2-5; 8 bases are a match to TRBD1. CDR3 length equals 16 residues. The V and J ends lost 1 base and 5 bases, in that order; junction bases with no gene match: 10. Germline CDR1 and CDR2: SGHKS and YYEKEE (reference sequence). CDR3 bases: TGTGCCAGCAGCTTGTTTGGACAGGGCGGTGGGGAGACCCAGTACTTC. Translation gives CASSLFGQGGGETQYF.

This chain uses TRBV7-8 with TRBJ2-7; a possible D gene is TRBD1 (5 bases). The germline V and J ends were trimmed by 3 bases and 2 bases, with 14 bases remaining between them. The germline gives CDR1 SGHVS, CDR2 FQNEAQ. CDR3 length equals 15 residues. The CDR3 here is CASSFLGVPPYEQYF. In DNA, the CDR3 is TGTGCCAGCAGCTTCCTAGGGGTACCTCCCTACGAGCAGTACTTC.

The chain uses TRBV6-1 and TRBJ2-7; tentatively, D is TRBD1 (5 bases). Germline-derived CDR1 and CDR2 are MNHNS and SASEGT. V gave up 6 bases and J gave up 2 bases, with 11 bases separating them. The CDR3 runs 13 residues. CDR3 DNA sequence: TGTGCCAGCAGCAGGGCGCTAACCTACGAGCAGTACTTC. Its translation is CASSRALTYEQYF.

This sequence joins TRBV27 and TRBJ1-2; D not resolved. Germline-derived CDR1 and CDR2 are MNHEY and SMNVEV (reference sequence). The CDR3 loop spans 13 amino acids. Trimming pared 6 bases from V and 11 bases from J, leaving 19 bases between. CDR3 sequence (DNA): TGTGCCAGCAGCCGGGGAAGAGGCTTAGAGTACACCTTC. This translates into CASSRGRGLEYTF.

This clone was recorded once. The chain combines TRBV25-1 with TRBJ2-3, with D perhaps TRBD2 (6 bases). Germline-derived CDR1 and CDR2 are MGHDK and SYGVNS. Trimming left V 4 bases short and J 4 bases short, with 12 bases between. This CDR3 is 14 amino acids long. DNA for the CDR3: TGTGCCAGCAGTGCCCTAGGAGGGCCAGATACGCAGTATTTT. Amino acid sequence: CASSALGGPDTQYF.

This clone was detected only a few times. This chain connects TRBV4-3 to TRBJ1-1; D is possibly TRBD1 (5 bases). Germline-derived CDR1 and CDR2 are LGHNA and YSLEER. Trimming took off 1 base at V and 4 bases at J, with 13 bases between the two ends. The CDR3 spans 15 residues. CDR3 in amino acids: CASSQVNRGGTEAFF. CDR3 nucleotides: TGCGCCAGCAGCCAAGTTAATCGGGGGGGCACTGAAGCTTTCTTT.

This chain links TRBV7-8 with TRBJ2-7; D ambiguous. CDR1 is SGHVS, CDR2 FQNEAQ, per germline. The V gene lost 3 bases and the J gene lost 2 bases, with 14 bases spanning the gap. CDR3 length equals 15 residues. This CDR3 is CASSFFPDSTYEQYF. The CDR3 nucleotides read TGTGCCAGCAGCTTTTTCCCAGACTCAACCTACGAGCAGTACTTC. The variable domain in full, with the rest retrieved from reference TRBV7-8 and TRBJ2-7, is GAGVSQSPRYKVAKRGQDVALRCDPISGHVSLFWYQQALGQGPEFLTYFQNEAQLDKSGLPSDRFFAERPEGSVSTLKIQRTQQEDSAVYLCASSFFPDSTYEQYFGPGTRLTVT.